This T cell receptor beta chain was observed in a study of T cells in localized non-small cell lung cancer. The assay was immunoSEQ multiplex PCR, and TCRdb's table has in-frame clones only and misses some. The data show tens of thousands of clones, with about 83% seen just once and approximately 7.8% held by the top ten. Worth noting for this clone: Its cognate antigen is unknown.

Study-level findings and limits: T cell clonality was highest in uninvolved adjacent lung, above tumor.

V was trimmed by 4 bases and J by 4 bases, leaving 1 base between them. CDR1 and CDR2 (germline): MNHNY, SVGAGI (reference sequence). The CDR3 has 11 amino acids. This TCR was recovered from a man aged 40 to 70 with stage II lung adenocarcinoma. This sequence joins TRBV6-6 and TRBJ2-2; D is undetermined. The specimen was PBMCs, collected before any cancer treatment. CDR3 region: CASSSTGELFF. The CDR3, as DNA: TGTGCCAGCAGTTCCACCGGGGAGCTGTTTTTT.